This T cell receptor (beta chain) derives from a study of patients and donors after allogeneic stem cell transplantation. A few counts support this clonotype. This CDR3 comprises 14 residues. Germline lookup yields CDR1 SGHRS and CDR2 YFSETQ. The V and J ends lost 0 bases and 6 bases respectively, with 10 bases between them. TCRdb re-analysed the RT-PCR reads in MiXCR, keeping a single row per CDR3 protein. The sample lists roughly 940,000 distinct CDR3 sequences, roughly 18% occurring once. This TCR came from a human donor who was either an allogeneic HSCT recipient or a stem cell or donor lymphocyte infusion donor (not recorded which). It is not recorded whose cells these are; they may come from a transplant donor. The J gene is TRBJ2-1, the V gene TRBV5-1, with D perhaps matching TRBD2 (6 bases). Sequenced input: blood, either unsorted or a sorted T cell fraction (not recorded which). CDR3 sequence reads: CASSLGDFSNEQFF. DNA of the CDR3: TGCGCCAGCAGCTTGGGGGACTTCTCCAATGAGCAGTTCTTC.